This T cell receptor (beta chain) came from a study of cytomegalovirus exposure and HLA in healthy donors. Study results and caveats: The authors later found TCR association rates varying by HLA locus, with DRB1 most and HLA-C fewest. CMV serostatus was the only immune exposure information that was available. Highly shared variants forming one cluster were likely a sequencing artifact.

Worth noting for this clone: The antigen remains unidentified.

Deletions cut 4 bases from V and 7 bases from J, with 13 bases between. Germline V lookup: CDR1 MNHEY, CDR2 SVGAGI. This CDR3 region has 13 residues. Healthy donors of bone marrow made up the group. PCR was performed using 60 Vbeta and 13 Jbeta primers. Assay: immunoSEQ multiplex PCR; the TCRdb copy retains only in-frame clones and omits some. The table has roughly 100,000 clones, 60% to 80% seen once. The V call is TRBV6-5, the J call TRBJ1-2; D might be TRBD1 (6 bases). The sequencing input was PBMCs. This TCR was sampled from a man younger than 40 in good health and CMV-seronegative. DNA for the CDR3: TGTGCCAGCAGTTCGGGGGCGGGAGGTGGCTACACCTTC. Amino acids: CASSSGAGGGYTF.